This T cell receptor (beta chain) appears in the sequencing data of a study of siplizumab effects on memory and regulatory T cells. Study observations and caveats: In siplizumab cultures, the suppressive function of proliferating Tregs remained unconfirmed.

Details on this clone: Its antigen remains unidentified.

Using immunoSEQ multiplex PCR, the repertoire was profiled, and TCRdb retains in-frame clones only, with some absent. The table lists approximately 6,500 clones, less than 75% of them singletons. CDR3 length: 15 amino acids. CDR1 and CDR2 from the germline V gene are MRHNA and SNTAGT. Losses at the gene ends were 3 bases for V and 0 bases for J; bases not matched to a gene: 5. The chain combines TRBV6-4 with TRBJ2-7, with 7 positions matching TRBD1. This sequence was found in a human donor in good health. The sequencing sample was made of effector memory CD8+ T cells sorted from blood. The subset is: unstimulated CD8+ effector memory T cells. CDR3 in DNA: TGTGCCAGCAGTGAGTCGACAGGGAGCTCCTACGAGCAGTACTTC. Protein sequence: CASSESTGSSYEQYF.